Listed below are T cell receptor beta chains from one sample, sequenced in a study of blood T cells in healthy people across ages. One entry per CDR3 protein, called by TCRdb with MiXCR from the 5' RACE reads. In the table there are approximately 690,000 distinct CDR3 sequences, approximately 40% of which are singletons. The sequencing input was blood. All receptors derive from a man aged 80 or over in good health. Each CDR3 is given with its conserved first and last residue. D genes are given only for firm matches. Clone size is stated in some rows and not others, as once, few, many or a class when expanded.

CDR3aa	CDR3nt	abundance	d_gene	v_gene	j_gene
CASSSAVGLAGGRSSYEQYF	TGCGCCAGCAGCTCGGCAGTGGGACTAGCGGGAGGCCGGAGCTCCTACGAGCAGTACTTC	-	TRBD2	TRBV5-1	TRBJ2-7
CASSYSRASGMSYGTQYF	TGTGCCAGCAGTTACTCTAGGGCTAGCGGAATGAGTTACGGTACGCAGTATTTT	-	TRBD2	TRBV6-5	TRBJ2-3
CASSSQTGVQAQEAQFF	TGTGCCAGCAGCTCACAAACCGGGGTCCAAGCCCAAGAGGCCCAGTTCTTC	-	-	TRBV13	TRBJ2-1
CASSSVPAFGLRSGRSEQFF	TGTGCCAGTTCTTCTGTTCCAGCCTTTGGGTTGCGGAGCGGGAGGAGTGAGCAGTTCTTC	-	TRBD2	TRBV12-3/TRBV12-4	TRBJ2-1
CASSPRYSTAREQYF	TGTGCCAGCAGCCCGAGGTACTCCACGGCTCGCGAGCAGTACTTC	-	-	TRBV3-1	TRBJ2-7
CSVHGTSTGELFF	TGCAGCGTTCACGGGACTTCCACCGGGGAGCTGTTTTTT	-	-	TRBV29-1	TRBJ2-2
CASSIWGSDYGYTF	TGTGCCAGTAGTATATGGGGCAGTGACTATGGCTACACCTTC	-	-	TRBV19	TRBJ1-2
CASSLGGASGGLSYEQYF	TGTGCCAGCAGCTTAGGAGGGGCTAGCGGGGGCCTCTCCTACGAGCAGTACTTC	-	TRBD2	TRBV7-2	TRBJ2-7
CASSPNGAVYEQYF	TGTGCCAGCAGTCCTAACGGGGCAGTGTACGAGCAGTACTTC	-	-	TRBV11-1	TRBJ2-7
CASSLGLAGTGELFF	TGTGCCAGCAGCTTGGGACTAGCGGGGACCGGGGAGCTGTTTTTT	-	TRBD2	TRBV5-4	TRBJ2-2
CAISGPGNRANYGYTF	TGTGCCATCAGTGGACCGGGGAACAGAGCTAACTATGGCTACACCTTC	-	-	TRBV10-3	TRBJ1-2
CSASQGLAGVEQYF	TGCAGTGCTAGCCAAGGACTAGCGGGAGTCGAGCAGTACTTC	-	TRBD2	TRBV20-1	TRBJ2-7
CASSPGPASGSTDTQYF	TGTGCCAGCAGCCCCGGACCCGCTAGCGGTAGCACAGATACGCAGTATTTT	few	TRBD2	TRBV3-1	TRBJ2-3
CASSSPTGEYTDTQYF	TGTGCCAGCAGCTCCCCGACAGGGGAATACACAGATACGCAGTATTTT	-	TRBD1	TRBV9	TRBJ2-3
CASSMTGQWPQHF	TGTGCCAGCAGTATGACAGGCCAGTGGCCCCAGCATTTT	many	-	TRBV28	TRBJ1-5
CASSLEEGGETQYF	TGCGCCAGCAGCTTGGAAGAAGGGGGCGAGACCCAGTACTTC	many	TRBD1	TRBV5-1	TRBJ2-5
CASSSPISGNEQFF	TGTGCCAGCAGTTCCCCCATCAGCGGGAATGAGCAGTTCTTC	once	-	TRBV6-2/TRBV6-3	TRBJ2-1
CASSQGSSEQFF	TGCGCCAGCAGCCAAGGGTCTAGTGAGCAGTTCTTC	few	-	TRBV4-3	TRBJ2-1
CASSLDVSYNEQFF	TGCGCCAGCAGCTTGGACGTCAGCTACAATGAGCAGTTCTTC	-	-	TRBV5-1	TRBJ2-1
CASKVSGDSTFEQYF	TGTGCCAGCAAGGTTAGCGGGGATTCTACATTCGAGCAGTACTTC	few	TRBD2	TRBV6-2/TRBV6-3	TRBJ2-7
CSTKPPRGNAAQYF	TGCAGTACTAAACCCCCAAGGGGCAACGCGGCCCAGTACTTC	once	-	TRBV20-1	TRBJ2-5
CASSLRPTNSPLHF	TGTGCCAGCAGCTTAAGACCAACTAATTCACCCCTCCACTTT	few	-	TRBV7-9	TRBJ1-6
CASSLDGVRGYTF	TGTGCCAGCAGCTTAGATGGGGTTCGAGGCTACACCTTC	-	-	TRBV7-9	TRBJ1-2
CASSRGAGGYEQYF	TGTGCCAGCAGCAGGGGGGCCGGCGGCTACGAGCAGTACTTC	few	-	TRBV3-1	TRBJ2-7
CASSGDRGAYNEQYF	TGTGCCAGCAGTGGAGACAGGGGCGCCTACAATGAGCAGTACTTC	-	TRBD1	TRBV25-1	TRBJ2-5
CSVDGGLNTGELFF	TGCAGCGTCGACGGGGGGTTGAACACCGGGGAGCTGTTTTTT	-	TRBD2	TRBV29-1	TRBJ2-2
CASSQQAENTGELFF	TGTGCCAGCAGCCAACAAGCGGAGAACACCGGGGAGCTGTTTTTT	-	-	TRBV7-2	TRBJ2-2
CASNPSNTGELFF	TGTGCCAGCAACCCATCCAACACCGGGGAGCTGTTTTTT	-	-	TRBV7-2	TRBJ2-2
CASRTGTSGRSEQYF	TGTGCCAGCAGGACCGGGACTAGCGGGAGATCCGAGCAGTACTTC	-	TRBD2	TRBV6-2/TRBV6-3	TRBJ2-7
CASSSPGCGYEQYF	TGTGCCAGCAGTAGTCCGGGGTGTGGCTACGAGCAGTACTTC	-	-	TRBV28	TRBJ2-7
CASKPGTQIAKNIQYF	TGTGCCAGCAAGCCCGGGACACAGATAGCCAAAAACATTCAGTACTTC	-	-	TRBV28	TRBJ2-4
CACSPGTYEQYF	TGTGCCTGCAGCCCGGGGACGTACGAGCAGTACTTT	-	-	TRBV7-9	TRBJ2-7
CASSPLSTTLIGTQYF	TGTGCCAGCAGCCCCCTATCGACTACCTTAATAGGGACCCAGTACTTC	-	-	TRBV7-9	TRBJ2-5
CASSASPQETQYF	TGTGCCAGCAGCGCCAGCCCCCAAGAGACCCAGTACTTC	-	-	TRBV7-2	TRBJ2-5
CASSGQGGINEQFF	TGCGCCAGCAGCGGACAGGGGGGGATAAATGAGCAGTTCTTC	-	TRBD1	TRBV4-3	TRBJ2-1
CASSAGQGNQAYEQYF	TGTGCCAGCAGTGCCGGACAGGGAAATCAAGCCTACGAGCAGTACTTC	once	TRBD1	TRBV27	TRBJ2-7
CASTEGGVEQFF	TGCGCCAGCACTGAGGGGGGAGTTGAGCAGTTCTTC	few	-	TRBV10-2	TRBJ2-1